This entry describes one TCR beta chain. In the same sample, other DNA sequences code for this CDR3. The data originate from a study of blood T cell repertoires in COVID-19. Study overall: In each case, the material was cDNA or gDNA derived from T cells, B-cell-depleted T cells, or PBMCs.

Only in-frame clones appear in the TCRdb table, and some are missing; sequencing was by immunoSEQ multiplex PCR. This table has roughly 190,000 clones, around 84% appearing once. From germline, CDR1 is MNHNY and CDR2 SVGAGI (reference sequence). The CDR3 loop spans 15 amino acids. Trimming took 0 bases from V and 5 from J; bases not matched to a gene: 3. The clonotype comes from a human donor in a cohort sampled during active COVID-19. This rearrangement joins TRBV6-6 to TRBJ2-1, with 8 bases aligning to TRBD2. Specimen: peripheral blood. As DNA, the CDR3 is TGTGCCAGCAGTTACTCCGGGACTAGTAACAATGAGCAGTTCTTC. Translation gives CASSYSGTSNNEQFF.